This T cell receptor (beta chain) stems from a study of spatial heterogeneity in lung cancer. Whole-study context: Beta-chain sequences consistently outnumbered alpha-chain sequences in detection.

The CDR3 extends over 13 amino acids. Germline CDR1 is ENHRY and CDR2 is SYGVKD. V was cut by 6 bases and J by 4 bases, with 10 bases left in between. This clonotype occurred many times. Stated time point: sample taken at primary tumor resection. The sequenced material consisted of unsorted whole RNA from tumor, nontumor lung or frozen PBMC. There were roughly 78 donors, all of them untreated patients with early-stage non-small cell lung cancer. Each TCR cDNA molecule bore a unique molecular identifier. In TCRdb, the 5' RACE reads were re-called with MiXCR into one record per CDR3 protein. Of approximately 49,000 distinct CDR3 sequences listed, less than 5.5% are singletons.

This sample comprised PBMCs, obtained at surgery. This sequence originates from a male donor with early-stage non-small cell lung cancer. The chain has TRBV10-3 and TRBJ1-5, with a weak D call TRBD1 (6 bases). The CDR3 loop reads CAIRTGKNQPQHF. In DNA, the CDR3 is TGTGCCATCAGAACAGGGAAGAATCAGCCCCAGCATTTT.